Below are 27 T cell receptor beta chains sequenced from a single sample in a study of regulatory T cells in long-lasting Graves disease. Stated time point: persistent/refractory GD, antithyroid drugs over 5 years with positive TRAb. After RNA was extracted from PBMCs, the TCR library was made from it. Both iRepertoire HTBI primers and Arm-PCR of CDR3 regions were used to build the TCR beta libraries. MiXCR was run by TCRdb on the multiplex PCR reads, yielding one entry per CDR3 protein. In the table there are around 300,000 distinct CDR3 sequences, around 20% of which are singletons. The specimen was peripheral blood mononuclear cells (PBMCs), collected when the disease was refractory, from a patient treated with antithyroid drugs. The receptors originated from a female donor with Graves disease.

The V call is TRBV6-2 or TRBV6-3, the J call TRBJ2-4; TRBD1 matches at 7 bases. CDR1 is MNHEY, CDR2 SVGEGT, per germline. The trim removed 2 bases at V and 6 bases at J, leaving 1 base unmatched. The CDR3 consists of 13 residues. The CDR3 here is CASSYEGANIQYF. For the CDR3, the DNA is TGTGCCAGCAGTTACGAGGGGGCAAACATTCAGTACTTC.

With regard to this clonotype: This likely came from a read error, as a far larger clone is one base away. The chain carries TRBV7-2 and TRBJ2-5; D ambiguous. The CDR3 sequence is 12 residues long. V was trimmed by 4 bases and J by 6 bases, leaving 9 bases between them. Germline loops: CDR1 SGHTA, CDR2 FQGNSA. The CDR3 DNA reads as TGTGCCAGCAGCTATATAGAAAAGACCCAGTACTTC. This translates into CASSYIEKTQYF. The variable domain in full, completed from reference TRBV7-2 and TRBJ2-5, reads GAGVSQSPSNKVTEKGKDVELRCDPISGHTALYWYRQSLGQGLEFLIYFQGNSAPDKSGLPSDRFSAERTGGSVSTLTIQRTQQEDSAVYLCASSYIEKTQYFGPGTRLLVL.

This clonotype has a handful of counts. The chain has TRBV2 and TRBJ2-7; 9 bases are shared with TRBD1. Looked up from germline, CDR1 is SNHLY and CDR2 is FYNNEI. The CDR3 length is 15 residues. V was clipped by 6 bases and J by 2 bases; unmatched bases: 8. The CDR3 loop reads CASREDRGLTYEQYF. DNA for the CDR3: TGTGCCAGCAGGGAGGACAGGGGATTAACCTACGAGCAGTACTTC. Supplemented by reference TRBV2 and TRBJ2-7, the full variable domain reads EPEVTQTPSHQVTQMGQEVILRCVPISNHLYFYWYRQILGQKVEFLVSFYNNEISEKSEIFDDQFSVERPDGSNFTLKIRSTKLEDSAMYFCASREDRGLTYEQYFGPGTRLTVT.

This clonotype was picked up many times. The CDR3 sequence: CASSLWAGDMNTEAFF. The CDR3 bases are TGTGCCAGCAGTTTATGGGCGGGAGACATGAACACTGAAGCTTTCTTT. The chain combines TRBV27 with TRBJ1-1; no clear D. The CDR3 has 16 amino acids. Germline V gene sequence: CDR1 MNHEY, CDR2 SMNVEV (reference sequence). The V and J ends lost 1 base and 0 bases respectively, with 12 bases between them.

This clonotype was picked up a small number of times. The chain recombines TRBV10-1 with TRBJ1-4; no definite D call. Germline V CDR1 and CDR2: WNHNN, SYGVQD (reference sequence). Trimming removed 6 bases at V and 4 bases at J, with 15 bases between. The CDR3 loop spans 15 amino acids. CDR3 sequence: CASSRGRGINEKLFF. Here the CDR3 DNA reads TGCGCCAGCAGCCGCGGACGGGGAATTAATGAAAAACTGTTTTTT.

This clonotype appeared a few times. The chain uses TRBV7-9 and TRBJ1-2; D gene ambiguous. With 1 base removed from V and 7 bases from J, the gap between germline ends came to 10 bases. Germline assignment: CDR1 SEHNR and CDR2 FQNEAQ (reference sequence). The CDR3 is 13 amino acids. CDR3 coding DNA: TGTGCCAGCAGCTTAGGAGGAGGAGTTGGCTACACCTTC. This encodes CASSLGGGVGYTF.

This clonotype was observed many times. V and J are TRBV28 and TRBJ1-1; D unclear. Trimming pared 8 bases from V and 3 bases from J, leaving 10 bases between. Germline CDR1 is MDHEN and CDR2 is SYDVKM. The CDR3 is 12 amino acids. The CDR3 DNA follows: TGTGCCAGCGGGGTACAAGACACTGAAGCTTTCTTT. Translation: CASGVQDTEAFF.

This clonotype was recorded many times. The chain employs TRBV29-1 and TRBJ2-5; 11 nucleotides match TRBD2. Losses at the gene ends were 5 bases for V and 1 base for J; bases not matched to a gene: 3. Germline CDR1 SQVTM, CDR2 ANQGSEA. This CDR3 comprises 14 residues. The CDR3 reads CSVTGLAGQETQYF. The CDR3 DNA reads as TGCAGCGTTACTGGACTAGCGGGCCAAGAGACCCAGTACTTC.

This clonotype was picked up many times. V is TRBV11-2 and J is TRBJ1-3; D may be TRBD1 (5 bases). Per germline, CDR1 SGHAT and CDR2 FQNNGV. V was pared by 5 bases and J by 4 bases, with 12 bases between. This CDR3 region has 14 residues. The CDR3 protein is CASSPTGLGNTIYF. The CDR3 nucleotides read TGTGCCAGCAGCCCCACAGGATTAGGAAACACCATATATTTT.

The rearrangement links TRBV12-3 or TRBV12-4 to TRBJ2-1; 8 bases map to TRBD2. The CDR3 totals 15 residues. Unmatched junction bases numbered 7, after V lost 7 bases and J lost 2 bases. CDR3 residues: CASMAGTRPYNEQFF. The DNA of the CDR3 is TGTGCCAGCATGGCCGGGACTAGACCCTACAATGAGCAGTTCTTC.

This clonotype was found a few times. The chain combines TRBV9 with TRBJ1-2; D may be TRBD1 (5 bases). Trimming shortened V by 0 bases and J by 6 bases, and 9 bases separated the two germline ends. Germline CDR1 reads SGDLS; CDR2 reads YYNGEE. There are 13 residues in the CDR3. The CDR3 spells CASSVGREDGYTF. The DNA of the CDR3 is TGTGCCAGCAGCGTAGGCAGGGAAGATGGCTACACCTTC.

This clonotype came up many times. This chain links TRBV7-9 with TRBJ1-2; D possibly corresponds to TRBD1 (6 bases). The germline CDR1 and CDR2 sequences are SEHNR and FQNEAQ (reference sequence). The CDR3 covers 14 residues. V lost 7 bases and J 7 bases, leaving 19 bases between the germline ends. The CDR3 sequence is CASTPTGTPGGYTF. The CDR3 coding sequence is TGTGCCAGCACCCCGACAGGAACTCCAGGTGGCTACACCTTC.

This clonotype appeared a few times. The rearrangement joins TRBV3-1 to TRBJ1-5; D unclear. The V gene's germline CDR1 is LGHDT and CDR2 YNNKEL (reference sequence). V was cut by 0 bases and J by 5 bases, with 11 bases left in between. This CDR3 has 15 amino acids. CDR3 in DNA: TGTGCCAGCAGCCAAGATTTAACAGCAGATCAGCCCCAGCATTTT. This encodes CASSQDLTADQPQHF.

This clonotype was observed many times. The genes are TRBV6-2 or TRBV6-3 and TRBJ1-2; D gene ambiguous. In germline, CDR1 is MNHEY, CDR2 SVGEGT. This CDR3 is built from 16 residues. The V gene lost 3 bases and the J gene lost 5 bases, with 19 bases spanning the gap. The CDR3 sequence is CASSYSPRRVEYGYTF. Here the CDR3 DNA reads TGTGCCAGCAGTTATTCCCCTAGAAGAGTTGAGTATGGCTACACCTTC.

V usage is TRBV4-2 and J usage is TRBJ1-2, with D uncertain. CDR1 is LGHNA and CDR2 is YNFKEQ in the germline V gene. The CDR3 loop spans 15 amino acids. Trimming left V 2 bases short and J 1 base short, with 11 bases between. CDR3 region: CASSQPKEGNYGYTF. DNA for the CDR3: TGTGCCAGCAGCCAACCGAAGGAGGGTAACTATGGCTACACCTTC.

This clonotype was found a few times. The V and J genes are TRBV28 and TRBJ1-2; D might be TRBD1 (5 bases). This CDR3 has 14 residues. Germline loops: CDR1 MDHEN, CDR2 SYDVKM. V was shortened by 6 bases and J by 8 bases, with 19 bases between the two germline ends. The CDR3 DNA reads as TGTGCCAGCAGGCAGACAGTCCAGGCTCGCGGCTACACCTTC. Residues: CASRQTVQARGYTF.

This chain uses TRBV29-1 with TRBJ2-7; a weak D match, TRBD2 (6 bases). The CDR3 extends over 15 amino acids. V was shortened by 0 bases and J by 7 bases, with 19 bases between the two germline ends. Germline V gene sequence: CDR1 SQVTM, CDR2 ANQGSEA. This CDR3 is CSVEDQEGRMGEQYF. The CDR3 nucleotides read TGCAGCGTTGAAGATCAGGAGGGGCGGATGGGGGAGCAGTACTTC.

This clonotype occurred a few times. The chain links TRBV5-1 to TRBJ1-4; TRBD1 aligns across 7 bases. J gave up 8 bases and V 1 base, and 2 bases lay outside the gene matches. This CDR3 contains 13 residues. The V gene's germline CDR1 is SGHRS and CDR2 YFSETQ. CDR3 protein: CASSLTGVEKLFF. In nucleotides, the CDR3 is TGCGCCAGCAGCTTGACAGGGGTGGAAAAACTGTTTTTT.

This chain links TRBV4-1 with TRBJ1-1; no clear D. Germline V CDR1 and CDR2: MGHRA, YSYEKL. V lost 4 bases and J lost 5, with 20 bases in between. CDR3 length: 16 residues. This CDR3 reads CASSPKIGPYGTEAFF. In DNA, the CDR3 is TGCGCCAGCAGCCCTAAGATAGGCCCCTATGGGACTGAAGCTTTCTTT.

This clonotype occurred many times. The CDR3: CASRWVNEQYF. As DNA, the CDR3 is TGTGCCAGCCGTTGGGTAAACGAGCAGTACTTC. V is TRBV2 and J is TRBJ2-7; D gene unclear. The CDR3 consists of 11 residues. Trimming pared 8 bases from V and 5 bases from J, leaving 10 bases between. The germline V gene has CDR1 SNHLY and CDR2 FYNNEI.

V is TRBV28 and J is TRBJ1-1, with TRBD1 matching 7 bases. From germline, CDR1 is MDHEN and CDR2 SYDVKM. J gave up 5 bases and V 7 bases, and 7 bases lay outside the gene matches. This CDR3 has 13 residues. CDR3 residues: CASIPGGKTEAFF. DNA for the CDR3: TGTGCCAGCATCCCAGGGGGAAAGACTGAAGCTTTCTTT.

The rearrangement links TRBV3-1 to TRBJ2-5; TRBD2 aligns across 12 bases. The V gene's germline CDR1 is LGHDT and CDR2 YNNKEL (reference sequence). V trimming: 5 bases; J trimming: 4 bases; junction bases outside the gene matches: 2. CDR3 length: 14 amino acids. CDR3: CASSKLAGGETQYF. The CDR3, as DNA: TGTGCCAGCAGCAAACTAGCGGGAGGAGAGACCCAGTACTTC.

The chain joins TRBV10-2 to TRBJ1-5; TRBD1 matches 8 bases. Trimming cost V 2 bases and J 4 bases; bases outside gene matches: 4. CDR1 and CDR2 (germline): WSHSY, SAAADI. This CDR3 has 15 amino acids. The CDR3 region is CASSETGGWNQPQHF. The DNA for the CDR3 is TGCGCCAGCAGTGAGACAGGGGGATGGAATCAGCCCCAGCATTTT.

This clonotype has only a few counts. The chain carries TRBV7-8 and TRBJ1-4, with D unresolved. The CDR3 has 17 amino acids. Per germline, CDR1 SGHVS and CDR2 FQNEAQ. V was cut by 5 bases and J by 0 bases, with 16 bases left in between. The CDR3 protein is CASSPVVGQSTNEKLFF. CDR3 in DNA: TGTGCCAGCAGCCCCGTCGTTGGGCAGTCAACTAATGAAAAACTGTTTTTT.

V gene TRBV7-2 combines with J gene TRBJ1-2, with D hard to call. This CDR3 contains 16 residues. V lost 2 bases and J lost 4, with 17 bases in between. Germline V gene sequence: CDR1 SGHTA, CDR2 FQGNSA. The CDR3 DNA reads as TGTGCCAGCAGCTTATGGAGTACAGACCCGACCTATGGCTACACCTTC. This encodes CASSLWSTDPTYGYTF. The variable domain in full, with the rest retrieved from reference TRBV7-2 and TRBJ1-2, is GAGVSQSPSNKVTEKGKDVELRCDPISGHTALYWYRQSLGQGLEFLIYFQGNSAPDKSGLPSDRFSAERTGGSVSTLTIQRTQQEDSAVYLCASSLWSTDPTYGYTFGSGTRLTVV.

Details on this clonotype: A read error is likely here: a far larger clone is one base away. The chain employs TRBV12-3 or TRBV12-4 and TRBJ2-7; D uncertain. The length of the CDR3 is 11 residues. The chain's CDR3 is CASSLYYEQHF. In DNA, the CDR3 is TGTGCCAGCAGTTTATACTACGAGCAGCACTTC.

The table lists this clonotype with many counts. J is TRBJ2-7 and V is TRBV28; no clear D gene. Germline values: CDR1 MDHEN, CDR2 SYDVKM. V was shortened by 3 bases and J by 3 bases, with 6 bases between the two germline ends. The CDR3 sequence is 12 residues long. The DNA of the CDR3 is TGTGCCAGCAGTTTGGGGATCTACGAGCAGTACTTC. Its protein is CASSLGIYEQYF.